Listed here are 18 T cell receptor beta chains from one sample, sequenced in a study of blood T cell repertoires in COVID-19. Assay used: immunoSEQ multiplex PCR; TCRdb lists only in-frame clones, some missing. Of about 82,000 clones in the sample, about four fifths were seen once. The source material was peripheral blood. Receptors originate from a man in his fifties or sixties with active or convalescent COVID-19.

The chain uses TRBV28 and TRBJ1-2; TRBD1 matches 7 bases. Looked up from germline, CDR1 is MDHEN and CDR2 is SYDVKM. The CDR3 totals 15 residues. The V and J ends lost 2 bases and 7 bases, in that order; junction bases with no gene match: 10. This CDR3 reads CASSLTAGGFGGYTF. The CDR3 DNA reads TGTGCCAGCAGTTTAACGGCAGGGGGGTTCGGTGGCTACACCTTC.

This clone was detected ten times or more. The chain combines TRBV4-2 with TRBJ2-2; 7 positions match TRBD1. V was pared by 1 base and J by 1 base, with 6 bases of the junction left unmatched. Germline-derived CDR1 and CDR2 are LGHNA and YNFKEQ. The CDR3 consists of 17 residues. Here the CDR3 reads CASSQVGTDGNTGELFF. In nucleotides, the CDR3 is TGTGCCAGCAGCCAAGTTGGGACAGACGGGAACACCGGGGAGCTGTTTTTT.

V is TRBV19 and J is TRBJ1-2; D possibly corresponds to TRBD1 (5 bases). Trimming removed 3 bases from V and 2 bases from J, with 10 bases in between. Looked up from germline, CDR1 is LNHDA and CDR2 is SQIVND (reference sequence). This CDR3 is built from 14 residues. The CDR3 sequence: CASSMDTQNYGYTF. CDR3 bases: TGTGCCAGTAGTATGGACACTCAGAACTATGGCTACACCTTC.

The genes are TRBV19 and TRBJ2-2; D remains unclear. Trimming cost V 2 bases and J 3 bases, with 7 bases left between them. Germline values: CDR1 LNHDA, CDR2 SQIVND (reference sequence). The CDR3 consists of 14 residues. This chain's CDR3 is CASSITPYTGELFF. The CDR3 DNA reads TGTGCCAGTAGTATAACTCCCTACACCGGGGAGCTGTTTTTT.

This sequence joins TRBV5-4 and TRBJ2-2, with 8 bases matching TRBD2. Unmatched junction bases numbered 8, after V lost 3 bases and J lost 7 bases. This CDR3 has 15 amino acids. From germline, CDR1 is SGHNT and CDR2 YYREEE (reference sequence). DNA for the CDR3: TGTGCCAGCAGCTCGGGGGGGAGGGCTGACGGGGAGCTGTTTTTT. It translates to CASSSGGRADGELFF.

The chain combines TRBV5-4 with TRBJ2-2; D is perhaps TRBD1 (6 bases). With 3 bases removed from V and 1 base from J, the gap between germline ends came to 13 bases. CDR3 length: 16 amino acids. Germline CDR1 SGHNT, CDR2 YYREEE (reference sequence). The CDR3 sequence is CASSSPRTENTGELFF. Written as DNA, the CDR3 is TGTGCCAGCAGCTCCCCCCGGACAGAGAACACCGGGGAGCTGTTTTTT.

The chain employs TRBV7-2 and TRBJ1-1; 7 positions agree with TRBD1. The germline V gene has CDR1 SGHTA and CDR2 FQGNSA. This CDR3 has 15 residues. Germline trimming cut 5 bases from V and 0 bases from J; bases unmatched to any gene: 6. The CDR3: CASSPRQGLNTEAFF. CDR3 nucleotide sequence: TGTGCCAGCAGCCCCCGACAGGGTCTGAACACTGAAGCTTTCTTT.

V and J are TRBV11-2 and TRBJ2-5; D not certain. Looked up from germline, CDR1 is SGHAT and CDR2 is FQNNGV. This CDR3 has 14 residues. V lost 1 base to trimming and J lost 7 bases, with 13 bases between them. The CDR3 DNA reads as TGTGCCAGCAGCTTAGTTTCACTGAGTGGGACCCAGTACTTC. Protein product: CASSLVSLSGTQYF.

The rearrangement uses TRBV10-2 and TRBJ2-1; weak D call: TRBD2 (5 bases). Trimming took off 6 bases at V and 4 bases at J, with 16 bases between the two ends. This CDR3 contains 15 residues. Per the germline V gene, CDR1 is WSHSY and CDR2 is SAAADI. The CDR3 nucleotides are TGCGCCAGCAGCTCTGAGGGCGCGATTTACAATGAGCAGTTCTTC. This translates into CASSSEGAIYNEQFF.

The chain couples TRBV6-6 to TRBJ2-7; 7 bases map to TRBD1. Germline V gene sequence: CDR1 MNHNY, CDR2 SVGAGI (reference sequence). The CDR3 sequence is 13 residues long. V shed 8 bases, J shed 2 bases, and the junction held 6 bases outside the gene matches. This CDR3 reads CASRDSQAYEQYV. Here the CDR3 DNA reads TGTGCCAGCCGGGACAGCCAAGCCTACGAGCAGTACGTC.

This clone was seen more than once but under ten times. The J gene is TRBJ2-5, the V gene TRBV5-1; no clear D. The CDR3 spans 11 residues. Germline assignment: CDR1 SGHRS and CDR2 YFSETQ. V lost 3 bases to trimming and J lost 2 bases, with 2 bases between them. This CDR3 reads CASSSQETQYF. The CDR3 nucleotides are TGCGCCAGCAGCTCACAAGAGACCCAGTACTTC.

The chain carries TRBV11-2 and TRBJ1-1, with TRBD1 matching over 7 bases. This CDR3 is built from 14 residues. V shed 3 bases, J shed 1 base, and the junction held 2 bases outside the gene matches. CDR1 is SGHAT and CDR2 is FQNNGV in the germline V gene. The CDR3 DNA sequence: TGTGCCAGCAGCTTGAGGGGGCAGAACACTGAAGCTTTCTTT. Residues: CASSLRGQNTEAFF. The full variable domain, with the rest looked up from reference TRBV11-2 and TRBJ1-1, is EAGVAQSPRYKIIEKRQSVAFWCNPISGHATLYWYQQILGQGPKLLIQFQNNGVVDDSQLPKDRFSAERLKGVDSTLKIQPAKLEDSAVYLCASSLRGQNTEAFFGQGTRLTVV.

The rearrangement uses TRBV6-4 and TRBJ2-5, with TRBD2 matching 14 bases. This CDR3 is 18 amino acids long. Germline CDR1 MRHNA, CDR2 SNTAGT. Trimming at V came to 0 bases and at J to 3 bases, leaving 6 bases not matched to a gene. The CDR3 loop is CASSDSGSGLAGEETQYF. The CDR3 bases are TGTGCCAGCAGTGACTCGGGGTCGGGACTAGCGGGGGAAGAGACCCAGTACTTC.

The chain uses TRBV6-2 or TRBV6-3 and TRBJ2-1; 7 nucleotides line up with TRBD2. Germline V gene lookup returns CDR1 MNHEY and CDR2 SVGEGT. Losses at the gene ends were 6 bases for V and 2 bases for J; bases not matched to a gene: 13. CDR3 length: 17 residues. The CDR3 is CASSLPGVRGTYNEQFF. CDR3 bases: TGTGCCAGCAGCCTCCCGGGGGTGCGGGGGACCTACAATGAGCAGTTCTTC.

This clone was observed a single time. The rearrangement joins TRBV12-5 to TRBJ2-2, with 12 nucleotides matching TRBD2. Unmatched junction bases numbered 12, after V lost 3 bases and J lost 4 bases. The CDR3 has 19 amino acids. Germline loops: CDR1 LGHNT, CDR2 FRNRAP. The CDR3 is CASGLGPSGGARFTGELFF. CDR3 nucleotides: TGTGCTAGTGGTTTAGGTCCTAGCGGGGGGGCAAGATTCACCGGGGAGCTGTTTTTT.

The chain links TRBV19 to TRBJ2-2; D gene unclear. This CDR3 has 13 residues. Germline-derived CDR1 and CDR2 are LNHDA and SQIVND (reference sequence). Trimming removed 3 bases at V and 1 base at J, with 3 bases between. The CDR3 DNA follows: TGTGCCAGTAGTATCGGGAACACCGGGGAGCTGTTTTTT. This encodes CASSIGNTGELFF.

This sequence joins TRBV4-1 and TRBJ1-6; 8 bases agree with TRBD1. V shed 1 base, J shed 7 bases, and the junction held 9 bases outside the gene matches. From germline, CDR1 is MGHRA and CDR2 YSYEKL. The CDR3 totals 17 residues. The CDR3 nucleotides read TGCGCCAGCAGCCAAGTTTTTCAGGGGGCCGGGAATTCACCCCTCCACTTT. Its translation: CASSQVFQGAGNSPLHF.

The chain joins TRBV28 to TRBJ2-3; 8 nucleotides line up with TRBD1. Germline values: CDR1 MDHEN, CDR2 SYDVKM. V shed 10 bases, J shed 6 bases, and the junction held 12 bases outside the gene matches. This CDR3 spans 14 amino acids. The CDR3 nucleotides are TGTGCCACCCTAAGGGGGGACAGGAGCGATACGCAGTATTTT. It translates to CATLRGDRSDTQYF.